Included here is one TCR beta chain sequence, with context. This clonotype showed up many times. It has no known antigen specificity. No qualities accompany the bases; no much larger clone lies one base away. The sample originates from a study of spatial heterogeneity in lung cancer (dated by TCRdb to about 2019). For the wider study: Beta-chain transcripts were consistently detected in greater numbers than alpha-chain transcripts, which likely reflects a higher abundance of beta-chain transcripts. In the raw uncorrected reads, each unique combination of TCR and UMI appeared more than ten times on average. TCR alpha and beta repertoires were quantitatively compared across multiple tumor regions, matched nontumor lung and blood in non-small cell lung cancer. At surgery, both alpha and beta chains were TCR-sequenced in 200 to 250 tumor regions, approximately 64 matched nontumor lung samples and a few dozen PBMC samples. Nonsynonymous mutation counts, determined by whole-exome sequencing of tumor tissue, were related to TCR repertoire features.

Study-wide findings and limitations: Confirming at a functional level the hypothesis that regional TCRs recognize regional mutations was considered to require additional single-cell paired TCR alpha and beta sequencing. Ubiquitous expanded tumor TCRs were found in blood more often at tumor resection than at routine follow-up.

V is reduced by 5 bases and J by 0 bases, leaving a spacing of 13 bases between them. CDR3 length: 15 amino acids, cysteine to phenylalanine. CDR3 DNA only is kept here, 45 bases in frame from base 1. CDR1 SGHVS and CDR2 FQNEAQ were looked up in the germline V gene. The sample's time point, from its label and the paper: sample taken at primary tumor resection. The donors were more than 60 patients from the lung TRACERx cohort who had early-stage, untreated non-small cell lung cancer. For TCR sequencing, whole RNA was extracted from tumor and nontumor lung tissue, or from cryopreserved PBMC samples, and no cell sorting was done. A patient was chosen for TCR sequencing only when enough RNA was available from at least two tumor regions. The library was generated by 5' RACE. Instrument used: NextSeq 500. To allow correction of PCR and sequencing errors, the TCR library protocol tagged every TCR cDNA molecule with a unique molecular identifier. Processing in the source paper ran as follows. TCR identification, UMI-based error correction and CDR3 extraction were performed with Decombinator tools. TCRs above a frequency of 2 per 1,000, corresponding to the top 1% of the tumor frequency distribution, were defined as expanded. Each repertoire was subsampled 100 times to 5,000 TCRs, after which Renyi diversity was computed with the R vegan package. CDR3 similarity networks were built from amino acid triplet string-kernel similarity, with CDR3s being connected when pairwise similarity was above 0.82. TCRdb reprocessed the public reads (quality trimming at Q25 with fastp, clone calling with MiXCR) and kept in-frame beta chains. All rows with the same CDR3 protein become a single entry with the most common DNA and genes. Clone size and V and J calls follow TCRdb, not the original study. This sample comprises roughly 39,000 distinct CDR3 sequences, around 7% of them detected only once. The top ten hold 43% of the sample.

The sequence was obtained from a female donor with early-stage non-small cell lung cancer. Sequences were derived from PBMCs, sampled at surgery. The chain is encoded by TRBV7-8 joined to TRBJ1-2; TRBD1 could be the D gene, as 5 bases match. The sequenced DNA is TGTGCCAGCAGCAGAAGGGACGGCACTAACTATGGCTACACCTTC. Its amino acids are CASSRRDGTNYGYTF.